The sequence of this T cell receptor beta chain was determined in a study of control samples from healthy donors and cancer patients. Profiled with immunoSEQ multiplex PCR; TCRdb holds only in-frame clones, not every one. This repertoire shows about 150,000 clones, 92% found once; its top ten account for approximately 0.7%. CDR3 length equals 15 residues. The germline CDR1 and CDR2 sequences are MDHEN and SYDVKM. V was trimmed by 4 bases and J by 4 bases, leaving 16 bases between them. This chain joins TRBV28 and TRBJ2-5; D may be TRBD2 (6 bases). Source material: blood. The TCR sequence derives from a woman aged 25 to 45 in good health. CDR3 coding DNA: TGTGCCAGCAGTTCAACCCCGCGGAGGGGAGAGACCCAGTACTTC. Translated: CASSSTPRRGETQYF.